A selection of T cell receptor beta chains follows, all from one sample in a study of T-cell reconstitution after alpha-beta-depleted transplantation in children. One entry per CDR3 protein, called by TCRdb with MiXCR from the PCR reads. The data hold fewer than 400,000 distinct CDR3 sequences, with around 25% observed a single time. Source: PBMCs, mostly from graft donor cells, taken 180 days after TCRalphabeta/CD19-depleted stem cell transplant. All receptors derive from a male patient between 5 and 17 years old who had a stem cell transplant for acute lymphoblastic leukemia, so the T cells may come from the graft donor. The CDR3 runs from the conserved cysteine through the conserved F or W. A D gene is named only where the DNA matches it firmly. Rows may omit the clone size; those that give it use once, few, many or a size class.

>TRBD1|TRBJ2-7|TRBV24-1|-
TGTGCCACCGTGGACAGGATTGGCGAGCAGTACTTC
CATVDRIGEQYF
>-|TRBJ1-3|TRBV14|-
TGTGCCAGCAGCCAAGCCGGAAACACCATATATTTT
CASSQAGNTIYF
>-|TRBJ1-3|TRBV11-1|-
TGTGCCAGCAGCTCCATCCGGACAGCCTCTGGAAACACCATATATTTT
CASSSIRTASGNTIYF
>-|TRBJ1-1|TRBV7-9|-
TGTGCCAGCAGCTCGCGGGAGGGCACTGAAGCTTTCTTT
CASSSREGTEAFF
>-|TRBJ1-1|TRBV21-1|-
TGTGCCAGCATTCCGGGACAGCAGAACACTGAAGCTTTCTTT
CASIPGQQNTEAFF
>-|TRBJ2-3|TRBV5-6|-
TGTGCCAGCAGCTTTACCCGAAACAGGAGAAGTAAACCAGGAATCACAGATACGCAGTATTTT
CASSFTRNRRSKPGITDTQYF
>TRBD1|TRBJ1-1|TRBV7-3|few
TGTGCCAGCAGCCTCGACAGGGGCACTGAAGCTTTCTTT
CASSLDRGTEAFF
>TRBD1|TRBJ2-2|TRBV24-1|few
TGTGCCACCAGTGATTTACTCGGGACAGGCGACACCGGGGAGCTGTTTTTT
CATSDLLGTGDTGELFF
>TRBD1|TRBJ2-7|TRBV3-1|-
TGTGCCAGCAGCCAAGATTGGCCAGGGGGCTTTGTCTCCTACGAGCAGTACTTC
CASSQDWPGGFVSYEQYF
>-|TRBJ2-1|TRBV4-1|-
TGCGCCAGCAGCCAAGATGTAGGGGAGTGGTTCTTC
CASSQDVGEWFF
>-|TRBJ2-4|TRBV20-1|few
TGCAGTGCGCAATGGACAGGGAGGGGGTCCAAAAACATTCAGTACTTC
CSAQWTGRGSKNIQYF
>-|TRBJ2-5|TRBV5-1|-
TGCGCCAGCAGCTCTCTAATACAAGAGACCCAGTACTTC
CASSSLIQETQYF
>-|TRBJ1-5|TRBV15|-
TGTGCCACCAGCAGAGATCTCGCGTACAATCAGCCCCAGCATTTT
CATSRDLAYNQPQHF
>TRBD1|TRBJ2-5|TRBV7-3|few
TGTGCCAGCAGCTTAACGGGACAGGGTGGGGTTGAGCAGTACTTC
CASSLTGQGGVEQYF
>-|TRBJ2-5|TRBV9|few
TGTGCCAGCAGCGTAGGTAGATTCGAAGAGACCCAGTACTTC
CASSVGRFEETQYF
>-|TRBJ2-3|TRBV27|-
TGTGCCATCCCTGTGCAGCAGTTTTACGGGGAGACAGATACGCAGTATTTT
CAIPVQQFYGETDTQYF
>-|TRBJ1-1|TRBV6-5|few
TGTGCCAGCAGTTATAATACCCGGGCCAGCAGAGCTTTCTTT
CASSYNTRASRAFF
>-|TRBJ2-3|TRBV5-1|few
TGCGCCAGCAGCTTGAGCCACAAAGGCACAGATACGCAGTATTTT
CASSLSHKGTDTQYF
>-|TRBJ2-5|TRBV20-1|few
TGCAGTGCTAGGTGGGCCGAGGGGACCCAGTACTTC
CSARWAEGTQYF
>-|TRBJ2-1|TRBV15|once
TGTGCCACCAGCACCCGAACGAGTAGCCAGGGGCACAATGAGCAGTTCTTC
CATSTRTSSQGHNEQFF
>-|TRBJ2-1|TRBV4-1|-
TGCGCCAGCACCCAGCTCGGCAGGGGCCAAGAGACCCAGTTCTTC
CASTQLGRGQETQFF
>-|TRBJ2-1|TRBV7-3|-
TGTGCCAGCAGCTCATTACTAGACTACAATGAGCAGTTCTTC
CASSSLLDYNEQFF
>-|TRBJ2-7|TRBV10-3|-
TGTGCCATCAGTGAGTCCGAGGTAGCGGACGAGCAGTACTTC
CAISESEVADEQYF
>TRBD2|TRBJ2-1|TRBV25-1|few
TGTGCCAGCAGTGTGAGGGGTACTAGCGGTAGGAATGAGCAGTTCTTC
CASSVRGTSGRNEQFF
>TRBD2|TRBJ2-3|TRBV7-2|-
TGTGCCAGCAGCTTAGTGCGGGAGACACGCACAGATACGCAGTATTTT
CASSLVRETRTDTQYF
>-|TRBJ1-1|TRBV20-1|-
TGCAGTGCTAGAGATCGGGTCTGGGTTGGCACTGAAGCTTTCTTT
CSARDRVWVGTEAFF